This entry concerns a single T cell receptor beta chain. This clonotype showed up many times. Its recognized antigen is unknown. There are no base qualities to consult, and no much larger clone falls within one base. Reads for this sample came from an Illumina Genome Analyzer IIx. TCRdb reanalyzed the raw reads on its own, using fastp at Q25 for trimming and MiXCR for clone calling, and kept in-frame beta chains. Records with the same CDR3 protein are collapsed into one entry carrying the most frequent genes and DNA. This sample is represented by about 7,000 distinct CDR3 sequences; 32% of them were singletons. Over 20% of the sample rests with the top ten. This sample stems from a study (dated by TCRdb to the early 2010s). This clonotype was sampled from a human donor. The sequencing sample was made of blood.

The nucleotides are TGTGCCAGCTCACTACCGAACAAGTGGGAGGGCCATTTGGATGAGCAGTTCTTC. It is translated as CASSLPNKWEGHLDEQFF. The rearrangement combines TRBV18 with TRBJ2-1, and 7 bases in between align with TRBD2. As encoded in the germline V gene, CDR1 is KGHSH while CDR2 is LQKENI. The cysteine opens and the phenylalanine closes a CDR3 of 18 amino acids. The entry retains the CDR3 DNA only, 54 bases that are in frame from base 1. Unmatched junction bases come to 20, with V trimmed by 4 bases and J by 8 bases. Full variable domain (CDR3 extended with the reference TRBV18 and TRBJ2-1 proteins): NAGVMQNPRHLVRRRGQEARLRCSPMKGHSHVYWYRQLPEEGLKFMVYLQKENIIDESGMPKERFSAEFPKEGPSILRIQQVVRGDSAAYFCASSLPNKWEGHLDEQFFGPGTRLTVL.